What follows are 7 T cell receptor beta chains derived from one specimen sequenced in a study of T cell responses to AZD1222 COVID-19 vaccine (dated by TCRdb to the early 2020s). What the time point label conveys for this sample: baseline before first vaccination. The protocol used for the library was the immunoSEQ multiplex PCR assay. In TCRdb, the immuneACCESS table is reduced to in-frame sequences with V and J assigned. These tables do not hold every clone; where another copy was compared, an unresolved V gene accounts for under half, and the others remain unexplained. For this sample the table gives approximately 92,000 clones, of which roughly 85% were detected only once. The ten largest clones represent just under 3% of the sample. Here the sequenced sample was peripheral blood, taken on day 0 of AZD1222 vaccination. The receptor set was obtained from an adult in good health.

This chain connects TRBV5-5 to TRBJ1-1; D may be TRBD1 (5 bases). Trimming pared 4 bases from V and 0 bases from J, leaving 13 bases between. CDR3 length: 15 amino acids. CDR1 and CDR2 (germline): SGHKS, YYEKEE (reference sequence). As DNA, the CDR3 is TGTGCCAGCAGCCAGAGCCGGGGCTTGAACACTGAAGCTTTCTTT. Encoded protein: CASSQSRGLNTEAFF.

This chain joins TRBV12-3 or TRBV12-4 and TRBJ2-1, with 8 bases fitting TRBD2. The trim removed 5 bases at V and 15 bases at J, leaving 6 bases unmatched. The CDR3 extends over 11 amino acids. As DNA, the CDR3 is TGTGCCAGCAGTCCAGGGACTAGGCCGTTCTTC. Protein sequence: CASSPGTRPFF.

This chain joins TRBV7-2 and TRBJ2-1; 8 bases are shared with TRBD2. Germline trimming cut 7 bases from V and 0 bases from J; bases unmatched to any gene: 5. Germline V gene sequence: CDR1 SGHTA, CDR2 FQGNSA. The CDR3 extends over 15 amino acids. The CDR3 here is CASIRAGGSYNEQFF. CDR3 coding DNA: TGTGCCAGCATTAGGGCGGGGGGCTCCTACAATGAGCAGTTCTTC.

The chain recombines TRBV3-1 (or the pseudogene TRBV3-2) with TRBJ2-1; the D gene is possibly TRBD2 (5 bases). Trimming removed 0 bases from V and 2 bases from J, with 11 bases in between. This CDR3 has 16 amino acids. The germline V gene encodes CDR1 LGHDT and CDR2 YNNKEL (reference sequence). CDR3 residues: CASSQDVGGTYNEQFF. CDR3 DNA: TGTGCCAGCAGCCAAGATGTAGGAGGCACCTACAATGAGCAGTTCTTC.

The rearrangement uses TRBV20-1 and TRBJ1-5, with TRBD1 matching over 7 bases. This CDR3 spans 17 amino acids. V was pared by 3 bases and J by 2 bases, with 13 bases of the junction left unmatched. CDR1 is DFQATT and CDR2 is SNEGSKA in the germline V gene (reference sequence). CDR3 residues: CSASPRGRAAGNQPQHF. CDR3 coding DNA: TGCAGTGCTAGTCCCAGGGGGAGAGCAGCCGGCAATCAGCCCCAGCATTTT.

The rearrangement uses TRBV5-1 and TRBJ1-6, with 7 bases aligning to TRBD1. Trimming removed 7 bases from V and 6 bases from J; junction bases left unmatched: 7. CDR3 length: 14 residues. From germline, CDR1 is SGHRS and CDR2 YFSETQ. The CDR3 DNA follows: TGCGCCAGCCAGGGGGGACAGATTAATTCACCCCTCCACTTT. This gives the protein CASQGGQINSPLHF.

The chain links TRBV13 to TRBJ2-7; the D gene is possibly TRBD2 (7 bases). The CDR3 has 16 amino acids. Germline V gene sequence: CDR1 PRHDT, CDR2 FYEKMQ (reference sequence). The V and J ends lost 5 bases and 0 bases respectively, with 17 bases between them. The CDR3 reads CASSAQNREGSYEQYF. The CDR3 bases are TGTGCCAGCAGCGCCCAAAACAGGGAGGGCTCCTACGAGCAGTACTTC.